The present T cell receptor beta chain was sequenced within a study of early T cells in non-severe SARS-CoV-2 infection. Whole-study results and caveats: VDJdb matching, biased toward anti-spike CD8 responses, missed private and CD4 specificities.

TCRdb called the 5' RACE reads again in MiXCR, with one record for every CDR3 protein. The table has about 80,000 distinct CDR3 sequences, over 8.5% seen once. This clonotype has only a few counts. Its antigen is not identified. Germline V gives CDR1 SGDLS, CDR2 YYNGEE. Between the trimmed V and J ends, which lost 3 bases and 2 bases, there was a span of 11 bases. This CDR3 has 14 residues. The sequence derives from an adult who was a healthcare worker with PCR-confirmed SARS-CoV-2 infection or an uninfected control (not recorded which). Material for sequencing was whole blood. The genes are TRBV9 and TRBJ1-2; a weak D match, TRBD1 (6 bases). CDR3 bases: TGTGCCAGCAGCGCGGGACACCCCAACTATGGCTACACCTTC. This translates into CASSAGHPNYGYTF.